This record looks at one T cell receptor (beta chain) sequence and its context. This entry belongs to a study of shared clonotypes between healthy human individuals. Study as a whole: Aged between 18 and 49, the donors were two women and three men.

V shed 5 bases and J shed 4 bases, with 7 bases lying between them. CDR1 and CDR2 from the germline V gene are SQVTM and ANQGSEA. This CDR3 is built from 11 residues. The run depth of the assay was deep. Assay: immunoSEQ multiplex PCR; the TCRdb copy retains only in-frame clones and omits some. The sample has about 2,500,000 clones, approximately 94% seen once; the top ten hold more than 0.12%. Partitioning of CD4+ cells yielded a CD45RA+ naive subset and a CD45RA-negative memory subset. The TCR originated in a man between 18 and 35 years old in good health. This chain joins TRBV29-1 and TRBJ2-3, with unresolved D. The material sequenced was naive CD4+ T cells sorted from blood. Noted subset: CD45RA+ positively selected. The CDR3 spells CSVPGPDTQYF. The CDR3 DNA is TGCAGCGTTCCGGGTCCAGATACGCAGTATTTT.